The sequence of this T cell receptor beta chain was determined in a study of blood T cells in healthy people across ages (dated by TCRdb to the mid-2010s). Some background on the complete study: In model experiments, template switching captured roughly one uniquely barcoded TCR beta cDNA molecule for every two T cells. To avoid experimental bias, donors of different ages were distributed randomly across sequencing lanes. To track age-related changes in TCR beta repertoire diversity, the study relied on deep sequencing normalized with unique cDNA molecular identifiers. Four age groups were formed from the donors: young (average roughly 16 years), middle-aged (less than 40), aged (over 55) and long-lived (around 82). Using the same blood draw, the study looked at two additional independent replicas of 1 million unique cDNA reads for two donors, one aged 18 to 30 and the other aged 80 or older. The investigation overall reported the following: Observed TCR beta diversity per million T cells fell roughly linearly with age, and a significant reduction was already apparent by age around 36. There was a strong correlation between observed TCR beta diversity and the percentage of naive T cells measured by flow cytometry. The CMV infection status of donors was not known, potentially confounding age-related changes in expanded clonotypes. Estimates of total diversity from one million sequenced T cells were regarded as lower bounds and underestimates. Compared with the aged group, more naive CD4+ T cells, fewer expanded clones and increased TCR diversity were shown by the long-lived group, suggesting age selection. Conclusive comparison of naive and antigen-experienced compartments was prevented by the profiling of bulk unsorted PBMCs.

Systemically healthy Caucasian individuals from Russia, over 30 in total and aged about 6 to 100 years, were included as donors. Around 10 milliliters of peripheral blood were collected from each donor into EDTA-treated Vacutainer tubes. Ficoll-Paque density-gradient centrifugation was used to isolate PBMCs, with at least 6 million per sample. Total RNA, at least 5.5 micrograms per sample, was extracted from PBMCs with Trizol reagent. Naive CD45RAhigh/CD27high T cell percentages were measured by flow cytometry on a PBMC aliquot from every donor. Note on this clonotype: No cognate antigen has been identified for it. The input lacks base qualities; no much larger clone sits a single base away.

Library generation was performed with 5' RACE. The sequencer listed for this sample is Illumina HiSeq 2500. A second PCR of roughly 7 to 11 cycles was performed with a sample-barcoded 5' primer and a J-beta primer mix. A unique molecular identifier was introduced onto each TCR beta cDNA molecule by a template-switch 5' adaptor carrying 12 random nucleotides. Each sample yielded at least 3 million CDR3-containing paired-end reads. The Mint cDNA synthesis kit, primed by a TRBC-specific oligonucleotide, was used to synthesize first-strand cDNA from all RNA. Following uracil-DNA glycosylase treatment, all cDNA underwent a first 18-cycle PCR with the universal primers M1SS and BC2_uni_R. The authors' analysis ran thus. For normalization, 1 million high-quality reads were randomly selected from each sample, with every read carrying a distinct molecular identifier. Reads with shared molecular identifiers were discarded instead of being binned into consensus sequences. MiTCR, with a Q25 quality threshold and the strictest error-elimination algorithm, was used for CDR3 identification, clonotype clustering and error correction. A nonparametric unseen species model using Euler transformation provided a lower-bound estimate of total TCR beta diversity. TCRdb reworked the public reads: Q25 trimming with fastp, MiXCR clone assembly, productive beta chains retained. For every CDR3 protein sequence, its rows merge into one entry that carries the most common genes and DNA. The V and J calls come from TCRdb's annotation, not from the publication. This sample has hundreds of thousands of distinct CDR3 sequences in its table, and 25% to 30% of those were observed once. Of the sample, approximately 15% is held by the ten largest clones.

V is pared back by 3 bases and J by 2 bases, with 19 bases lying between the germline termini. The CDR3 starts with the cysteine, ends with the phenylalanine, and has 17 residues. The CDR3 DNA has 51 bases and is translated from base 1. Via the germline V gene, CDR1 is SGHRS and CDR2 YFSETQ. Recombination linked TRBV5-1 to TRBJ2-3; the D gene assignment is ambiguous. The sample was blood. The receptor was derived from a woman older than 75 in good health. The DNA sequence follows: TGCGCCAGCAGCTACTACCCGGCCCCAGTGGACACAGATACGCAGTATTTT. It encodes CASSYYPAPVDTDTQYF.